This T cell receptor (beta chain) was sequenced for a study of T cell responses to AZD1222 COVID-19 vaccine (dated by TCRdb to the early 2020s). For the study in its entirety: Because spike-specific TCR depth and breadth did not differ between the two schedules, AZD1222 recipients who got a second dose at roughly 4 weeks were pooled with those who got a second dose at roughly 12 weeks. Trial participants were enrolled by age into 18-55, 56-69 and 70-plus year subgroups, with 148, 28 and 57 TCR-sequenced participants respectively. A total of roughly 240 trial participants underwent TCR sequencing, of whom some 210 received two doses of AZD1222 and some 25 received two doses of the MenACWY control vaccine.

What the work shows at the level of the full study, not this receptor alone: Most participants were white British and females outnumbered males, and the authors suggested that clonal diversity may have been underestimated. Reportedly, close to half of the unique spike-specific TCRs recognized epitopes lying outside the regions that are mutated in the B.1.351 and B.1.1.7 variants. Because no day 14 peak-response samples were available, repertoires were characterized only after the peak T cell response. Vaccine-associated CD4 TCRs spanned the whole spike protein, with dominant responses in regions 160-218 and 743-854. The 56-69-year group was small, and its depth increase did not reach significance, likely because of low power. Conclusions about previously exposed vaccinees were limited because only six or seven AZD1222 recipients were SARS-CoV-2 seropositive at baseline. After two AZD1222 doses, spike-specific TCR breadth and depth were significantly higher than at day 0 and than in MenACWY recipients.

As to this clone: The specificity of this receptor is unknown. No per-base quality is available; no much larger clone lies one base away.

What the time point label conveys for this sample: baseline before first vaccination. The vaccinee samples were drawn from two UK trials, COV001 and COV002, one of which was a single-blind randomized controlled phase 2/3 trial testing AZD1222 (ChAdOx1 nCoV-19) in healthy adults. For TCRbeta chain sequencing, PBMC samples from trial participants were taken at day 0 and at day 28 after the second dose. Looking up the germline V gene yields CDR1 SGHTA and CDR2 FQGNSA. Relative to germline, V is 1 base shorter and J is 6 bases shorter, with 6 bases between their ends. Inclusive of the bounding cysteine and phenylalanine, the CDR3 is 12 residues long. The entry retains the CDR3 DNA only, 36 bases that are in frame from base 1. The CDR3 regions of human TCRbeta chains were analyzed by immunosequencing. The paper's data handling went like this. Repertoire TCRs were matched against a reference library of SARS-CoV-2-specific TCRs generated with the MIRA antigen-specificity platform. Breadth meant the fraction of unique TCRs that were SARS-CoV-2-associated, whereas depth meant the fraction of total T cells that were SARS-CoV-2-associated. Each spike-specific TCR was assigned to its reactive spike region and to a CD4 or CD8 class using the MIRA data. Log10-transformed breadth and depth values were compared by one-way ANOVA with Sidak's multiple comparisons tests. Entries here come from immuneACCESS through TCRdb and include only in-frame sequences with V and J called. Some clones fail to appear in such tables; in the studies checked, an unresolved V gene covers under half of the shortfall, and the cause of the remainder is unknown. D and trimming come from the DNA, and the V and J calls and clone size come from that table. Across this sample there are 100,000 to 120,000 clones, with about 82% seen only once. The ten largest clones take up less than 3.5% of the sample.

The source is an adult in good health. Recombination joined TRBV7-2 with TRBJ1-1; no D gene call is confident. Sequenced material: peripheral blood, taken on day 0 of AZD1222 vaccination. The base sequence is TGTGCCAGCAGCTTAGGAGGTCCTGAAGCTTTCTTT. Translated, it reads CASSLGGPEAFF.